This T cell receptor beta chain is from a study of blood T cell repertoires in COVID-19. Study information: Sample material is recorded as cDNA or gDNA derived from T cells, B-cell-depleted T cells, or PBMCs.

The germline V and J ends were trimmed by 6 bases and 4 bases, with 9 bases remaining between them. Germline CDR1 MNHEY, CDR2 SVGAGI. The CDR3 contains 12 residues. The assay was immunoSEQ multiplex PCR, and TCRdb's table has in-frame clones only and misses some. The repertoire holds around 80,000 clones, with approximately 78% as singletons. The sequenced sample consisted of peripheral blood. The genes are TRBV6-5 and TRBJ1-2; tentative D call: TRBD1 (6 bases). The sequence derives from a human donor in a cohort sampled during active COVID-19. CDR3 sequence: CASRSQGYGYTF. CDR3 sequence (DNA): TGTGCCAGCAGATCACAGGGCTATGGCTACACCTTC.